This T cell receptor (beta chain) is from a study of post-analysis software for immune sequencing data (dated by TCRdb to the mid-2010s). In terms of the full investigation: Disease courses on record covered relapsing-remitting, secondary progressive and progressive-relapsing multiple sclerosis, though some patients had no subtype annotation. The multiple sclerosis patient repertoires were compared with more than 9 previously published healthy control repertoires from donors aged about 6 to 26 years. A subset of samples was prepared in parallel using single-end sample barcoding, then pooled and co-amplified after Illumina adapter ligation.

With respect to this clonotype: Its antigen is currently not known. No quality values exist for individual bases; no much larger clone is one base distant.

The library was built by means of PCR. TCRdb lists the instrument as Illumina HiSeq 2500. To reduce PCR and sequencing biases, unique molecular identifiers were built into the TCR beta cDNA libraries. About 0.5 million cDNA molecules were obtained for every 1 to 10 million input T cells, so each molecule roughly corresponded to one T cell. The patient libraries were prepared and sequenced with the same protocol used for the earlier healthy control dataset. Samples belonging to the same batch were prepared together, multiplexed and sequenced on a shared HiSeq lane. The authors' analysis ran thus. Raw barcoded reads were processed with MIGEC, discarding single-read molecular identifier groups before consensus assembly and CDR3 extraction. Clonotype tables were post-analysed with VDJtools, normalizing diversity by down-sampling all datasets to the smallest sample size. Repertoire overlap clustering matched CDR3 amino acid but not nucleotide sequences to correct batch-related cross-sample contamination. TCRdb reran the public reads through fastp at Q25 and MiXCR, keeping productive beta chains. Entries that share a CDR3 protein sequence are merged under the most common genes and DNA. TCRdb, not the original authors, processed these V and J calls. The sample has around 700,000 distinct CDR3 sequences on record, 55% to 60% of them singletons. The ten biggest clones cover 11% of the sample.

The germline V gene specifies SGHNT as CDR1 and YENEEA as CDR2. At the junction V is shortened by 3 bases and J by 4 bases, with 9 bases in between. The CDR3 starts with the cysteine, ends with the phenylalanine, and has 13 residues. Here the CDR3 DNA is all that survives: 39 bases in frame from base 1. To demonstrate the VDJtools post-analysis software, the study profiled TCR beta repertoires from the peripheral blood of approximately twelve young patients with multiple sclerosis. The patients with multiple sclerosis were children and adolescents between roughly 6 and 17 years of age. The study at large found these results: Direct clustering with F measure revealed strong co-clustering of samples prepared in the same batch, which led to a batch-effect correction. The multiple sclerosis patient group was slightly younger than the control group. Patients showed significantly higher frequencies than controls for about 5 TRBV segments, among them TRBV5-6, TRBV5-1 and TRBV20-1. Normalized Chao1 diversity was significantly lower in multiple sclerosis patients than controls, suggesting substantial peripheral T-cell clonal expansion.

The sequence was collected from a girl aged 2-10 years with multiple sclerosis. The chain employs TRBV11-3 and TRBJ1-1; a confident D gene designation cannot be given. Sequencing was carried out using blood. The DNA sequence is as follows: TGTGCCAGCAGCTTGACCTCGAGCACTGAAGCTTTCTTT. The resulting protein is CASSLTSSTEAFF.